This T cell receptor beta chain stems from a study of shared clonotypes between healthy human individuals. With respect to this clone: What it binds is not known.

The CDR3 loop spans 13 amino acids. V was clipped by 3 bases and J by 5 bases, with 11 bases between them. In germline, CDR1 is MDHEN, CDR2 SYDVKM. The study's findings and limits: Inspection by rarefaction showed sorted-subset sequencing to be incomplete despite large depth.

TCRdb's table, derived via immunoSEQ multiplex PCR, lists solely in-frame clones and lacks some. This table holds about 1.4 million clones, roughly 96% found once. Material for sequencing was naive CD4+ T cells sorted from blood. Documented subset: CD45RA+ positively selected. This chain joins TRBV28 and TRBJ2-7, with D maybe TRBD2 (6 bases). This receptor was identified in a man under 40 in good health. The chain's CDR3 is CASSLGGTHEQYF. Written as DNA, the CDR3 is TGTGCCAGCAGTTTGGGGGGAACCCACGAGCAGTACTTC.